This is a list of T cell receptor beta chains from one sample in a study of T-cell reconstitution after alpha-beta-depleted transplantation in children. Using its own MiXCR run on the PCR reads, TCRdb lists one record per CDR3 protein. The table lists 250,000 to 400,000 distinct CDR3 sequences, 23% of them singletons. Sequencing used PBMCs, mostly from graft donor cells, obtained 180 days after TCRalphabeta/CD19-depleted stem cell transplant. The receptors derive from a male patient between 10 and 17 years old who had a stem cell transplant for acute lymphoblastic leukemia, so the T cells may come from the graft donor. Both conserved end residues are part of each CDR3. The D gene is left open where the match is weak. Only part of the rows carry a size: once, few, many, or a class if the clone is expanded.

>NA|TRBV27|few|TRBJ2-2
TGTGCCAGCAGTTTAGACTTGAGGTTCTCCGGGGAGCTGTTTTTT
CASSLDLRFSGELFF
>TRBD2|TRBV5-1|NA|TRBJ2-1
TGCGCCAGCAGCTTCCAAGGACTAGTTTTTGGTGAGCAGTTCTTC
CASSFQGLVFGEQFF
>TRBD2|TRBV4-1|NA|TRBJ2-1
TGCGCCAGCAGCCCCCACCCGTTCCTAGCGGGAGATGGGCGTGAGCAGTTCTTC
CASSPHPFLAGDGREQFF
>TRBD2|TRBV5-1|few|TRBJ2-3
TGCGCCAGCAGCTATACTCTAGCGGGAGTCTCAGATACGCAGTATTTT
CASSYTLAGVSDTQYF
>NA|TRBV6-5|few|TRBJ1-5
TGTGCCAGCAGTTATAGGGTTAATAGCAATCAGCCCCAGCATTTT
CASSYRVNSNQPQHF
>TRBD2|TRBV7-2|few|TRBJ2-5
TGTGCCAGCAGACAACACGTGGGACTAGCGGGCCCTACTCCCCACAAAGAGACCCAGTACTTC
CASRQHVGLAGPTPHKETQYF
>NA|TRBV20-1|NA|TRBJ2-7
TGCAGTGCTAGCGGAGGAGAGCAGTACTTC
CSASGGEQYF
>TRBD1|TRBV11-2|few|TRBJ2-4
TGTGCCAGCAGCTTATTGGGGACAGCTCAGAGCCTAGCCAAAAACATTCAGTACTTC
CASSLLGTAQSLAKNIQYF
>TRBD2|TRBV7-9|NA|TRBJ2-1
TGTGCCAGCAGCTCCTCATTAGCGGGAGGGCCGAGCAATGAGCAGTTCTTC
CASSSSLAGGPSNEQFF
>NA|TRBV5-1|NA|TRBJ1-1
TGCGCCAGCAGCCAGGGTAATGAAGCTTTCTTT
CASSQGNEAFF
>NA|TRBV5-1|many|TRBJ2-7
TGCGCCAGCAGCTTGGGCCCATCTAGCTCCTACGAGCAGTACTTC
CASSLGPSSSYEQYF
>TRBD2|TRBV12-3/TRBV12-4|few|TRBJ2-2
TGTGCCAGCATCAGCGGGATGAACACCGGGGAGCTGTTTTTT
CASISGMNTGELFF
>NA|TRBV5-6|few|TRBJ1-1
TGTGCCAGCAGCTTCCCCAGAGGGGTGGGGTCCACTGAAGCTTTCTTT
CASSFPRGVGSTEAFF
>TRBD1|TRBV6-2/TRBV6-3|many|TRBJ2-4
TGTGCCAGCAGATCCGGGACAGGGTCACAAATTGCACTAGCCAAAAACATTCAGTACTTC
CASRSGTGSQIALAKNIQYF
>NA|TRBV7-9|NA|TRBJ2-6
TGTGCCAGCAGCCCCAGGGTAGACGGGGCCAACGTCCTGACTTTC
CASSPRVDGANVLTF
>TRBD1|TRBV30|NA|TRBJ1-2
TGTGCCTGGGGGGGACAGGGGTTTGATGGCGACACCTTC
CAWGGQGFDGDTF
>NA|TRBV12-3/TRBV12-4|many|TRBJ2-7
TGTGCCAGCAGTTTAGTCGGATCCGGGATCCTCTACGAGCAGTACTTC
CASSLVGSGILYEQYF
>NA|TRBV5-1|NA|TRBJ1-1
TGCGCCAGCAGGCCTAAGAGTGGCACTGAAGCTTTCTTT
CASRPKSGTEAFF
>TRBD1|TRBV18|few|TRBJ1-1
TGTGCCAGCTCCGCCGGGACAGGGGGCGTGCGGTTT
CASSAGTGGVRF
>TRBD1|TRBV11-2|few|TRBJ2-5
TGTGCCAGCAGCGTCATGCCGACAGGGTATGGAGAGACCCAGTACTTC
CASSVMPTGYGETQYF
>NA|TRBV5-1|NA|TRBJ2-1
TGCGCCAGCAGCTTGGGTTGGCTGTCCTCCTACAATGAGCAGTTCTTC
CASSLGWLSSYNEQFF
>NA|TRBV5-5|few|TRBJ1-2
TGTGCCAGCAGCTTATTCGGCCAGGGAGCATATGGCTACACCTTC
CASSLFGQGAYGYTF
>NA|TRBV5-4|NA|TRBJ2-5
TGTGCCAGCAGCTTGGTCGGTAGCGGCCTCATCGGAGAGACCCAGTACTTC
CASSLVGSGLIGETQYF
>NA|TRBV11-3|few|TRBJ2-5
TGTGCCAGCAGCCTCCAGGGGATCCAAGAGACCCAGTACTTC
CASSLQGIQETQYF
>TRBD2|TRBV11-3|NA|TRBJ2-7
TGTGCCAGCAGCTTGGGACTAACTCTCTACGAGCAGTACTTC
CASSLGLTLYEQYF
>NA|TRBV6-2/TRBV6-3|many|TRBJ2-3
TGTGCCAGCAGTTACTCGAGGGGGGCAGATACGCAGTATTTT
CASSYSRGADTQYF
>NA|TRBV20-1|NA|TRBJ2-5
TGCAGTGCTTCCCACGGGACGGTCCAAGAGACCCAGTACTTC
CSASHGTVQETQYF
>TRBD1|TRBV18|few|TRBJ2-5
TGTGCCAGCTCAGCCGGGACAGGGACAGAGACCCAGTACTTC
CASSAGTGTETQYF
>NA|TRBV6-1|NA|TRBJ1-1
TGTGCCACCAGGGTTATGAACACTGAAGCTTTCTTT
CATRVMNTEAFF